This TCR beta chain was captured in a study of STAT5B mutations in CD4+ large granular lymphocyte leukemia (dated by TCRdb to the early 2020s). Context from the whole study: Among healthy controls, the CDR3 'QG' motif was associated with a particular HLA allele. The TCRbeta repertoires of CD4+ T-cell large granular lymphocyte leukemia patients were compared with the TCRbeta repertoires of healthy blood donors. The purity of purified fractions was confirmed by flow cytometry on FACSCanto II or FACSVerse to exceed 95% among lymphocytes. The study at large found these results: Each patient's main leukemic clonotypes were private, but around 27% of these clonotypes showed up at low frequency in the non-leukemic repertoires of other patients. The data were not HLA-matched, and the relatively small sample size could explain the higher clonality seen in CD4+ compared with CD8+ T-LGLL. Compared with healthy CD4+ repertoires, CD4-sorted patient repertoires appeared more clonal, and this difference remained even after the putative leukemic clones were removed. Enrichment of TRBV06-family usage was observed among the top patient clones (8/27) relative to healthy controls (2/35).

Points on this clone: The antigen it binds to is not known. No base qualities exist here, and no much larger clone lies one base off it.

The immunoSEQ assay at survey resolution was used to sequence TCRbeta rearrangements from genomic DNA. The paper's data handling went like this. In the TCR sequencing data, the smallest productive clonotype frequency that could be detected was 2.59 x 10-5. Analyses included only productive TCRbeta rearrangements, meaning complete and in-frame sequences. Simpson clonality, calculated in the immunoSEQ Analyzer version 3.0, was used as the measure of sample clonality. Clones were binned by frequency as very rare, small, medium, large (1-20%) or hyperexpanded (>20%). OLGA 1.2.3 estimated generation probabilities, VDJtools produced V-gene circos plots, VDJdb was queried for specificities, and GLIPH identified CDR3 motifs. Here the immuneACCESS table is served through TCRdb, limited to in-frame sequences with V and J called. Missing clones are a known gap in these copies; in checked studies unresolved V genes cover under half, and the rest lacks a known reason. V, J and clone size are those of that table, while D and trimming were read from the DNA. A total of about 48,000 clones appear in this sample, roughly 72% of them only once. The top ten constitute less than 2% of the sample.

There are 14 amino acids in the CDR3, from cysteine to phenylalanine inclusive. Here the CDR3 DNA is all that survives: 42 bases in frame from base 1. Relative to germline, V is 7 bases shorter and J is 0 bases shorter, with 7 bases between their ends. In the germline V gene (reference sequence), CDR1 corresponds to MNHNY and CDR2 to SVGAGI. The healthy controls were 35 or so blood donors, and the buffy coats of these donors were supplied by the Finnish Red Cross blood service. All TCR-sequenced material derived from peripheral blood: patient blood samples and healthy donor buffy coats. Peripheral blood mononuclear cells were isolated by Ficoll-Hypaque gradient centrifugation. Magnetic purification was used to isolate CD4+ cells from the buffy coats of the healthy controls. Genomic DNA was extracted with the Gentra Puregene Cell and Tissue kit and quantified on a Qubit 2.0 fluorometer.

Sequenced material: CD4+ T cells from blood buffy coats. The receptor comes from a human donor in good health. The chain is made from TRBV6-6 and TRBJ1-6; the D gene cannot be named for sure. The bases are TGTGCCAGCACACAGAGCTCCTATAATTCACCCCTCCACTTT. Translation gives CASTQSSYNSPLHF.